The 6 T cell receptor beta chains in this list originate from one sample, sequenced in a study of T cells in Graves' hyperthyroidism and ophthalmopathy. TCR beta CDR3 regions were amplified from RNA. TCR CDR3 underwent first-round RT-PCR with the HTBI primer set. TCRdb reprocessed the multiplex PCR reads with MiXCR, giving one entry per CDR3 protein. The sample has 250,000 or so distinct CDR3 sequences, roughly 15% seen once. The sample consisted of blood. The origin of the receptors is a woman in her forties or fifties with Graves' hyperthyroidism that later progressed to Graves' ophthalmopathy.

This clonotype was seen repeatedly, ten times or more. V is TRBV3-1 and J is TRBJ1-2; D not resolved. The CDR3 contains 16 residues. V was shortened by 0 bases and J by 5 bases, with 16 bases between the two germline ends. CDR1 LGHDT and CDR2 YNNKEL come from the germline V gene (reference sequence). The DNA for the CDR3 is TGTGCCAGCAGCCAAGAGTCTGCCGGGTTGGAGTATGGCTACACCTTC. This sequence encodes CASSQESAGLEYGYTF.

This clonotype was seen a few times. The genes are TRBV28 and TRBJ1-2; a possible D gene is TRBD1 (5 bases). The V end was cut by 5 bases, the J end by 4 bases, with 23 bases between. Germline assignment: CDR1 MDHEN and CDR2 SYDVKM. The CDR3 has 17 residues. The chain's CDR3 is CASSLPQGSGLSYGYTF. Here the CDR3 DNA reads TGTGCCAGCAGTCTCCCCCAGGGAAGCGGACTTTCCTATGGCTACACCTTC.

This clonotype occurred once. This chain connects TRBV28 to TRBJ2-7; D is undetermined. The germline V and J ends were trimmed by 3 bases and 3 bases, with 6 bases remaining between them. Looked up from germline, CDR1 is MDHEN and CDR2 is SYDVKM. This CDR3 comprises 12 residues. CDR3 sequence: CASSFYGYEQYF. CDR3 nucleotide sequence: TGTGCCAGCAGTTTTTACGGCTACGAGCAGTACTTC. The complete variable domain, with remaining parts taken from reference TRBV28 and TRBJ2-7, reads DVKVTQSSRYLVKRTGEKVFLECVQDMDHENMFWYRQDPGLGLRLIYFSYDVKMKEKGDIPEGYSVSREKKERFSLILESASTNQTSMYLCASSFYGYEQYFGPGTRLTVT.

The chain carries TRBV4-1 and TRBJ2-7, with TRBD1 matching over 7 bases. From germline, CDR1 is MGHRA and CDR2 YSYEKL. This CDR3 has 15 amino acids. J lost 4 bases, V lost 2 bases, and 8 bases had no gene match. The DNA of the CDR3 is TGCGCCAGCAGCCAACGCGAGACACAGGGGTACGAGCAGTACTTC. Amino acids: CASSQRETQGYEQYF.

This clonotype was recorded at least ten times. The genes are TRBV3-1 and TRBJ2-1; 8 positions match TRBD2. The CDR3 has 15 amino acids. From germline, CDR1 is LGHDT and CDR2 YNNKEL (reference sequence). Unmatched junction bases numbered 4, after V lost 2 bases and J lost 4 bases. CDR3 region: CASSQSKREYNEQFF. CDR3 nucleotide sequence: TGTGCCAGCAGCCAAAGCAAGCGGGAGTACAATGAGCAGTTCTTC.

This clonotype appeared a few times. The gene calls are TRBV6-1 and TRBJ1-3; D not certain. Per the germline V gene, CDR1 is MNHNS and CDR2 is SASEGT. The CDR3 is 15 residues long. V lost 6 bases, J lost 0 bases, and 12 bases lay in between. CDR3 protein: CASSLGPPSGNTIYF. In DNA, the CDR3 is TGTGCCAGCAGCCTTGGCCCCCCCTCTGGAAACACCATATATTTT.